One and the same sample provided the 20 T cell receptor beta chains below, sequenced in a study of shared clonotypes between healthy human individuals. Assay used: immunoSEQ multiplex PCR; TCRdb lists only in-frame clones, some missing. The table includes approximately 980,000 clones, approximately 80% detected once. Specimen: memory CD4+ T cells sorted from blood. Subset noted: CD45RA-negative fraction. Receptor source: a young man in good health.

In DNA form, the CDR3 reads TGTGCCAGCTCACCCGTATACAGGGACGAGCAGTACTTC. Translation: CASSPVYRDEQYF. The V call is TRBV18, the J call TRBJ2-7; D possibly corresponds to TRBD1 (6 bases). The CDR3 sequence is 13 residues long. Per the germline V gene, CDR1 is KGHSH and CDR2 is LQKENI. Trimming removed 3 bases from V and 5 bases from J, with 11 bases in between.

The chain joins TRBV6-5 to TRBJ1-1; D not resolved. The length of the CDR3 is 13 residues. Germline CDR1 and CDR2: MNHEY and SVGAGI. Deletions cut 8 bases from V and 2 bases from J, with 12 bases between. CDR3 loop: CASALRANTEAFF. The CDR3 DNA reads TGTGCCAGCGCACTAAGAGCCAACACTGAAGCTTTCTTT.

The chain joins TRBV9 to TRBJ2-3; perhaps TRBD1 as D (6 bases). Germline CDR1 SGDLS, CDR2 YYNGEE. This CDR3 region has 15 residues. V was clipped by 3 bases and J by 2 bases, with 13 bases between them. In DNA form, the CDR3 reads TGTGCCAGCAGCGCCACGGGACATACCACAGATACGCAGTATTTT. Amino acid sequence: CASSATGHTTDTQYF. Using reference TRBV9 and TRBJ2-3 for the parts outside the CDR3, the full variable domain is DSGVTQTPKHLITATGQRVTLRCSPRSGDLSVYWYQQSLDQGLQFLIQYYNGEERAKGNILERFSAQQFPDLHSELNLSSLELGDSALYFCASSATGHTTDTQYFGPGTRLTVL.

V is TRBV30 and J is TRBJ1-2, with TRBD1 identical over 7 bases. Germline V gives CDR1 GTSNPN, CDR2 SVGIG (reference sequence). The ends lost 2 bases at V and 4 bases at J; junction bases unmatched: 7. The CDR3 totals 14 residues. The DNA for the CDR3 is TGTGCCTGGAGTCCCATGACAGGGACCTATGGCTACACCTTC. This encodes CAWSPMTGTYGYTF.

The chain has TRBV6-1 and TRBJ2-5; unclear D gene. Germline loops: CDR1 MNHNS, CDR2 SASEGT. This CDR3 has 15 amino acids. Trimming cost V 0 bases and J 1 base, with 9 bases left between them. The CDR3 loop reads CASSEAGGAQETQYF. CDR3 DNA sequence: TGTGCCAGCAGTGAAGCGGGTGGCGCCCAAGAGACCCAGTACTTC.

The gene calls are TRBV19 and TRBJ2-2; D ambiguous. V gave up 5 bases and J gave up 1 base, with 11 bases separating them. The CDR3 has 15 residues. CDR1 LNHDA and CDR2 SQIVND come from the germline V gene (reference sequence). DNA of the CDR3: TGTGCCAGTAGTCCTCGACGGAAGAACACCGGGGAGCTGTTTTTT. Encoded protein: CASSPRRKNTGELFF.

This clone came up a few times. This chain joins TRBV11-1 and TRBJ2-3, with TRBD2 as a possible D gene (6 bases). This CDR3 has 16 residues. Trimming stripped 2 bases from V and 0 bases from J, with 12 bases between. Germline V lookup: CDR1 SGHAT, CDR2 FQDESV (reference sequence). The CDR3 nucleotides read TGTGCCAGCAGCTTATGGCGCGGGGAAAGCACAGATACGCAGTATTTT. Its protein is CASSLWRGESTDTQYF. The complete variable domain, with remaining parts taken from reference TRBV11-1 and TRBJ2-3, reads EAEVAQSPRYKITEKSQAVAFWCDPISGHATLYWYRQILGQGPELLVQFQDESVVDDSQLPKDRFSAERLKGVDSTLKIQPAELGDSAMYLCASSLWRGESTDTQYFGPGTRLTVL.

This clone was detected a few times. This chain connects TRBV27 to TRBJ1-1, with D perhaps TRBD1 (5 bases). Per germline, CDR1 MNHEY and CDR2 SMNVEV (reference sequence). Between the trimmed V and J ends, which lost 5 bases and 5 bases, there was a span of 12 bases. The CDR3 runs to 13 residues. CDR3 in amino acids: CASSLQGRTEAFF. The CDR3 bases are TGTGCCAGCAGTCTGCAGGGTAGAACTGAAGCTTTCTTT.

The chain is built from TRBV6-1 and TRBJ2-1; no firm D call. Germline V gene data show CDR1 as MNHNS and CDR2 as SASEGT. CDR3 length: 17 residues. Trimming cost V 1 base and J 10 bases, with 23 bases left between them. CDR3 sequence (DNA): TGTGCCAGCAGTGAAGATGTAAGGTCCGTCTACTCCAAAGAGCAGTTCTTC. It encodes CASSEDVRSVYSKEQFF.

The J gene is TRBJ2-5, the V gene TRBV6-1, with D perhaps TRBD1 (6 bases). CDR3 size: 14 residues. Germline loops: CDR1 MNHNS, CDR2 SASEGT. Trimming took off 5 bases at V and 5 bases at J, with 15 bases between the two ends. The CDR3 loop reads CASSSGDTLETQYF. The CDR3 DNA reads TGTGCCAGCAGTTCTGGGGACACTCTCGAGACCCAGTACTTC.

The table lists this clone with a few counts. The chain carries TRBV5-6 and TRBJ1-2, with TRBD1 identical over 7 bases. CDR3 length: 17 amino acids. Germline CDR1 and CDR2: SGHDT and YYEEEE. With 2 bases clipped from V and 7 bases from J, the junction kept 17 bases outside the gene matches. CDR3 nucleotides: TGTGCCAGCAGCTTAGGAGGGGGCACCCCCGAAGTTCTTGGCTACACCTTC. Residues: CASSLGGGTPEVLGYTF. The full variable domain, rest sourced from reference TRBV5-6 and TRBJ1-2, is DAGVTQSPTHLIKTRGQQVTLRCSPKSGHDTVSWYQQALGQGPQFIFQYYEEEERQRGNFPDRFSGHQFPNYSSELNVNALLLGDSALYLCASSLGGGTPEVLGYTFGSGTRLTVV.

The CDR3 is CASSVYGGANEQFF. The CDR3 nucleotides are TGTGCCAGCAGTGTTTACGGGGGGGCAAATGAGCAGTTCTTC. The J gene is TRBJ2-1, the V gene TRBV6-4; 8 bases agree with TRBD2. The germline CDR1 and CDR2 sequences are MRHNA and SNTAGT. CDR3 size: 14 residues. Trimming removed 4 bases from V and 7 bases from J; junction bases left unmatched: 6.

The chain uses TRBV7-9 and TRBJ2-4; the D gene is possibly TRBD1 (6 bases). Germline V lookup: CDR1 SEHNR, CDR2 FQNEAQ (reference sequence). The length of the CDR3 is 16 residues. With 5 bases removed from V and 1 base from J, the gap between germline ends came to 15 bases. This CDR3 is CASSPLQGTAKNIQYF. The CDR3 nucleotides are TGTGCCAGCAGCCCACTCCAGGGGACCGCCAAAAACATTCAGTACTTC.

This chain joins TRBV6-4 and TRBJ2-1; TRBD1 is a possible D gene (8 bases). The CDR3 runs 13 residues. Germline loops: CDR1 MRHNA, CDR2 SNTAGT. Trimming left V 6 bases short and J 9 bases short, with 15 bases between. The CDR3: CASSEYRGGEQFF. CDR3 in DNA: TGTGCCAGCAGCGAATACAGGGGGGGTGAGCAGTTCTTC.

This rearrangement joins TRBV7-2 to TRBJ2-7; possibly TRBD1 for D (7 bases). In germline, CDR1 is SGHTA, CDR2 FQGNSA. V lost 5 bases and J lost 6, with 14 bases in between. CDR3 length: 13 amino acids. In DNA form, the CDR3 reads TGTGCCAGCAGCATACTCCAGGGGGGCGAGCAGTACTTC. It yields the protein CASSILQGGEQYF.

The CDR3 DNA follows: TGTGCCAGCAGACCCGGGGTCCCGGCCTACACCTTC. It encodes CASRPGVPAYTF. The chain links TRBV6-1 to TRBJ1-2; D not certain. CDR3 length equals 12 residues. Germline loops: CDR1 MNHNS, CDR2 SASEGT. V was cut by 6 bases and J by 10 bases, with 15 bases left in between.

This clone was detected only a few times. The chain recombines TRBV2 with TRBJ2-7; D possibly corresponds to TRBD1 (5 bases). This CDR3 has 14 residues. Germline CDR1 and CDR2: SNHLY and FYNNEI. The ends were cut back, 3 bases at V and 0 bases at J, with 9 bases in the middle. The CDR3 DNA sequence: TGTGCCAGCAGTGAGCAGGACAACTCCTACGAGCAGTACTTC. It translates to CASSEQDNSYEQYF.

Here the CDR3 reads CASSPRAGGAGEKLFF. In DNA, the CDR3 is TGTGCCAGCAGCCCACGAGCAGGGGGCGCGGGTGAAAAACTGTTTTTT. J is TRBJ1-4 and V is TRBV7-2; 8 nucleotides agree with TRBD1. CDR3 length equals 16 residues. V gave up 5 bases and J gave up 7 bases; unmatched junction bases: 12. Germline CDR1 and CDR2: SGHTA and FQGNSA.

V usage is TRBV25-1 and J usage is TRBJ2-7, with D possibly TRBD1 on 5 matching bases. This CDR3 has 14 amino acids. Germline-derived CDR1 and CDR2 are MGHDK and SYGVNS. The germline V and J ends were trimmed by 2 bases and 2 bases, with 10 bases remaining between them. The CDR3 sequence is CASSEGQGAYEQYF. The CDR3 DNA is TGTGCCAGCAGTGAAGGGCAGGGCGCCTACGAGCAGTACTTC.

This chain connects TRBV9 to TRBJ2-3; TRBD2 aligns across 7 bases. The CDR3 has 17 amino acids. The germline CDR1 and CDR2 sequences are SGDLS and YYNGEE. Trimming at V came to 0 bases and at J to 2 bases, leaving 9 bases not matched to a gene. CDR3 residues: CASSVASGGGFTDTQYF. CDR3 bases: TGTGCCAGCAGCGTAGCTTCAGGCGGGGGTTTCACAGATACGCAGTATTTT.